The rows below give T cell receptor beta chains drawn from one sample of a study of T cell repertoires in cytomegalovirus infection. TCRdb re-derived calls from the reads in MiXCR, one entry per CDR3 protein. The sample yields 740,000 or so distinct CDR3 sequences, approximately 34% seen once. Sequenced material: PBMCs. The receptors were sampled from a human donor in good health (CMV status not recorded). Some clones in this sample may be carry-over from other donors' samples. The CDR3 runs from the conserved cysteine through the conserved F or W. A D gene is named only where the DNA matches it firmly. Rows give clone size only sometimes, using once, few, many, or a class for an expanded clone.

DNA: TGTGCCAGCAGCCTAAGTTACCGCACAGATACGCAGTATTTT
CDR3: CASSLSYRTDTQYF
J: TRBJ2-3
D: .
V: TRBV4-1
size: .

DNA: TGTGCCAGCAGACCTATACAGGGAACTCAGGGCAATCAGCCCCAGCATTTT
CDR3: CASRPIQGTQGNQPQHF
J: TRBJ1-5
D: .
V: TRBV27
size: many

DNA: TGTGCCAGCAGTATCACCACACCACAGGGGATCCCAGATACGCAGTATTTT
CDR3: CASSITTPQGIPDTQYF
J: TRBJ2-3
D: TRBD1
V: TRBV7-8
size: many

DNA: TGTGCCAGCAGTTTATCACAGGGGCGCACAGATACGCAGTATTTT
CDR3: CASSLSQGRTDTQYF
J: TRBJ2-3
D: TRBD1
V: TRBV28
size: few

DNA: TGTGCCAGCAGTGAAGGTCTGGCAGGCGGTTACGAGCAGTACTTC
CDR3: CASSEGLAGGYEQYF
J: TRBJ2-7
D: .
V: TRBV6-1
size: many

DNA: TGTGCCAGCAGTCGCCGTCGCCCCAGGGACCGCTCCTACAATGAGCAGTTCTTC
CDR3: CASSRRRPRDRSYNEQFF
J: TRBJ2-1
D: .
V: TRBV14
size: few

DNA: TGTGCCAGCAGTTACAATTGGGTGGGGGCCACCAAGCCTGGGGCCAACGTCCTGACTTTC
CDR3: CASSYNWVGATKPGANVLTF
J: TRBJ2-6
D: .
V: TRBV6-6
size: .

DNA: TGTGCCAGCAGCTTAGCCTCCGGGAAACATGAGCAGTTCTTC
CDR3: CASSLASGKHEQFF
J: TRBJ2-1
D: .
V: TRBV7-8
size: .

DNA: TGCAGTGCTAGGGACGACAGGCTACGGCATGAAAAACTGTTTTTT
CDR3: CSARDDRLRHEKLFF
J: TRBJ1-4
D: .
V: TRBV20-1
size: .

DNA: TGTGCCAGCAGTTACGTTACAGTGGGCAATCAGCCCCAGCATTTT
CDR3: CASSYVTVGNQPQHF
J: TRBJ1-5
D: .
V: TRBV6-6
size: .

DNA: TGCAGCGTCAACCGGGACGGTAATGAAAAACTGTTTTTT
CDR3: CSVNRDGNEKLFF
J: TRBJ1-4
D: .
V: TRBV29-1
size: .

DNA: TGTGCCAGCAGTCCGGGACACAACTATGGCTACACCTTC
CDR3: CASSPGHNYGYTF
J: TRBJ1-2
D: .
V: TRBV12-3/TRBV12-4
size: many

DNA: TGTGCCAGCAGTTCTATCTTAACAGGGAATAATTCACCCCTCCACTTT
CDR3: CASSSILTGNNSPLHF
J: TRBJ1-6
D: .
V: TRBV27
size: .

DNA: TGTGCCAGCAGCTTAGTGGACAGGGGGTCCTACGAGCAGTACTTC
CDR3: CASSLVDRGSYEQYF
J: TRBJ2-7
D: TRBD1
V: TRBV7-2
size: many

DNA: TGTGCCACCAGTGGTAGAGCAGATACGCAGTATTTT
CDR3: CATSGRADTQYF
J: TRBJ2-3
D: .
V: TRBV24-1
size: once

DNA: TGTGCCAGCAGCTCAACAAGAGATACGCAGTATTTT
CDR3: CASSSTRDTQYF
J: TRBJ2-3
D: .
V: TRBV7-6
size: many

DNA: TGTGCCAGGAGCTTCCCAGGGGTGGGGGGCTACACCTTC
CDR3: CARSFPGVGGYTF
J: TRBJ1-2
D: .
V: TRBV7-8
size: .

DNA: TGTGCCAGCAGCTTGATGGACAGGCCCTCTGGGGCCAACGTCCTGACTTTC
CDR3: CASSLMDRPSGANVLTF
J: TRBJ2-6
D: TRBD1
V: TRBV5-6
size: .

DNA: TGCGCCAGCAGCCGCGAGCGGGGGGGCCGGGAGCAGTACTTC
CDR3: CASSRERGGREQYF
J: TRBJ2-7
D: TRBD2
V: TRBV4-1
size: .

DNA: TGTGCTAGCAGCCCCTATAGGTCGGGTGAGCAGTACTTC
CDR3: CASSPYRSGEQYF
J: TRBJ2-7
D: .
V: TRBV7-7
size: few

DNA: TGTGCCAGCAGCCGCAACGACTTTAGACAAGGACAATACTTC
CDR3: CASSRNDFRQGQYF
J: TRBJ2-7
D: .
V: TRBV14
size: .

DNA: TGCAGTGCTAGACCTGGAAGCTATGGCTACACCTTC
CDR3: CSARPGSYGYTF
J: TRBJ1-2
D: .
V: TRBV20-1
size: few

DNA: TGTGCCAGCAGTTTAGTCGGGACGGAGACCCAGTACTTC
CDR3: CASSLVGTETQYF
J: TRBJ2-5
D: .
V: TRBV12-3/TRBV12-4
size: many

DNA: TGCGCCAGCAGCCAGGCTACTAGCGGGAGAGGCGATGAGCAGTTCTTC
CDR3: CASSQATSGRGDEQFF
J: TRBJ2-1
D: TRBD2
V: TRBV4-1
size: .

DNA: TGTGCCAGTAGCCACAGGGGCCCGAGCACTGAAGCTTTCTTT
CDR3: CASSHRGPSTEAFF
J: TRBJ1-1
D: TRBD1
V: TRBV19
size: .

DNA: TGTGCCAGCAGCCTATCCGGGACTAGCGCATCCAATGAGCAGTTCTTC
CDR3: CASSLSGTSASNEQFF
J: TRBJ2-1
D: TRBD2
V: TRBV7-6
size: .

DNA: TGTGCCAGCAGCTTTGCTGTTACAGGGAGGGCTAATGAAAAACTGTTTTTT
CDR3: CASSFAVTGRANEKLFF
J: TRBJ1-4
D: .
V: TRBV27
size: .

DNA: TGTGCCAGCGGTTCGGGACAGCCTGCTGGCACTGAAGCTTTCTTT
CDR3: CASGSGQPAGTEAFF
J: TRBJ1-1
D: TRBD1
V: TRBV12-3/TRBV12-4
size: many

DNA: TGTGCCAGCAGCTTCCCGACCGTAGCTTTCTTT
CDR3: CASSFPTVAFF
J: TRBJ1-1
D: .
V: TRBV7-6
size: .

DNA: TGTGCCAGCAGCTGGTTGGGGGGGACAGCTTTCTTT
CDR3: CASSWLGGTAFF
J: TRBJ1-1
D: .
V: TRBV7-9
size: .

DNA: TGCGCCAGCAGCCAAGCCGGGGGACTAGCGGGGGTCTACGAGCAGTACTTC
CDR3: CASSQAGGLAGVYEQYF
J: TRBJ2-7
D: TRBD2
V: TRBV4-1
size: .

DNA: TGTGCCAGCAGCGCGACAGTTTACGAGCAGTACTTC
CDR3: CASSATVYEQYF
J: TRBJ2-7
D: .
V: TRBV7-9
size: .

DNA: TGTGCCAGCAGCCAATTAGCGGGATTAGAGACCCAGTACTTC
CDR3: CASSQLAGLETQYF
J: TRBJ2-5
D: TRBD2
V: TRBV4-1
size: .

DNA: TGCAGCGTTACGATCGGGACCCAAGAGACCCAGTACTTC
CDR3: CSVTIGTQETQYF
J: TRBJ2-5
D: .
V: TRBV29-1
size: .

DNA: TGTGCCAGCGGAATTGGGAGACAGCCTCCCGTCACTGAAGCTTTCTTT
CDR3: CASGIGRQPPVTEAFF
J: TRBJ1-1
D: .
V: TRBV27
size: few